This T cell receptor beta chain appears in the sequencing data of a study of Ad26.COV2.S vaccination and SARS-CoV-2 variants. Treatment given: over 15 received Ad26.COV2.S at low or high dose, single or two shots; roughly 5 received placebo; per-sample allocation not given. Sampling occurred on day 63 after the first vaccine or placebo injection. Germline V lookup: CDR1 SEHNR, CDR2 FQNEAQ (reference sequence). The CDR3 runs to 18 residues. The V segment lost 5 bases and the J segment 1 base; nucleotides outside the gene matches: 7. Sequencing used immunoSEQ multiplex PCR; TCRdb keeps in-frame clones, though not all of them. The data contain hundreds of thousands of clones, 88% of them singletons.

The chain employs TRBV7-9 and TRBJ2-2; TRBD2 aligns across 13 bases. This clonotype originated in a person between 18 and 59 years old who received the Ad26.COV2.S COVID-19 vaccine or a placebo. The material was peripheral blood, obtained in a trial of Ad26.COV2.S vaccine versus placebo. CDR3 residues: CASSRLGTSGMNTGELFF. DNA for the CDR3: TGTGCCAGCAGCCGACTTGGGACTAGCGGGATGAACACCGGGGAGCTGTTTTTT.